The 11 T cell receptor beta chains in this list originate from one sample, sequenced in a study of CD8+ T cells in alopecia areata. RNA was isolated and reverse transcribed to cDNA, the sequencing template. Sequenced by immunoSEQ multiplex PCR; TCRdb stores in-frame clones only, minus some. This sample has about 99,000 clones; 55% occur once, and the top ten carry roughly 8.8%. The sample comprised CD4+ T cells sorted from blood. These receptor sequences come from a human donor in good health.

In this sample, this clone turned up a few times. The rearrangement links TRBV4-3 to TRBJ2-5, with a weak D call TRBD1 (5 bases). Germline assignment: CDR1 LGHNA and CDR2 YSLEER. The CDR3 has 14 residues. V lost 2 bases and J lost 1, with 8 bases in between. The CDR3 region has the DNA TGCGCCAGCAGCCAAATGACAGCCCAAGAGACCCAGTACTTC. It specifies CASSQMTAQETQYF.

V usage is TRBV5-1 and J usage is TRBJ2-2, with D maybe TRBD1 (6 bases). Deletions cut 1 base from V and 2 bases from J, with 12 bases between. The CDR3 has 16 residues. CDR1 is SGHRS and CDR2 is YFSETQ in the germline V gene. In nucleotides, the CDR3 is TGCGCCAGCAGCTTGAGTCAGGGGCCCAACACCGGGGAGCTGTTTTTT. Protein product: CASSLSQGPNTGELFF.

V usage is TRBV11-1 and J usage is TRBJ1-6; perhaps TRBD1 as D (5 bases). The CDR3 consists of 15 residues. V gave up 5 bases and J gave up 2 bases, with 10 bases separating them. The germline CDR1 and CDR2 sequences are SGHAT and FQDESV (reference sequence). The CDR3 nucleotides are TGTGCCAGCAGCGGCGGACAAGCCTATAATTCACCCCTCCACTTT. This gives the protein CASSGGQAYNSPLHF.

The V and J genes are TRBV29-1 and TRBJ2-5, with D unclear. There are 12 residues in the CDR3. V lost 3 bases to trimming and J lost 4 bases, with 9 bases between them. Germline CDR1 is SQVTM and CDR2 is ANQGSEA. The CDR3 protein is CSVEIGSETQYF. CDR3 in DNA: TGCAGCGTTGAGATAGGGTCAGAGACCCAGTACTTC.

The rearrangement uses TRBV7-9 and TRBJ2-7; no reliable D call. The length of the CDR3 is 14 residues. Germline CDR1 and CDR2: SEHNR and FQNEAQ (reference sequence). V was shortened by 7 bases and J by 3 bases, with 16 bases between the two germline ends. CDR3 amino acids: CASTIQGFLYEQYF. CDR3 DNA: TGTGCCAGCACCATTCAAGGTTTTCTCTACGAGCAGTACTTC.

The rearrangement joins TRBV23-1 to TRBJ2-3, with 14 nucleotides matching TRBD2. TRBV23-1 is assigned to the ORF class and has an uncertain function. The CDR3 has 21 residues. The trim removed 3 bases at V and 4 bases at J, leaving 18 bases unmatched. The CDR3 sequence is CASSHISGLAGGLRVADTQYF. CDR3 nucleotides: TGCGCCAGCAGTCACATTTCCGGACTAGCGGGGGGCCTCCGTGTCGCAGATACGCAGTATTTT.

The chain recombines TRBV5-1 with TRBJ2-5, with a weak D call TRBD2 (5 bases). The CDR3 length is 13 residues. Trimming pared 0 bases from V and 5 bases from J, leaving 8 bases between. The germline V gene has CDR1 SGHRS and CDR2 YFSETQ. CDR3 DNA sequence: TGCGCCAGCAGCTTGGGGACTCGGGAGACCCAGTACTTC. Its protein product is CASSLGTRETQYF.

This chain links TRBV7-9 with TRBJ2-3, with D perhaps TRBD1 or TRBD2 (5 bases each). V was cut by 2 bases and J by 2 bases, with 11 bases left in between. This CDR3 spans 15 amino acids. Germline V gene sequence: CDR1 SEHNR, CDR2 FQNEAQ (reference sequence). The CDR3 region is CASSLLTGPTDTQYF. Written as DNA, the CDR3 is TGTGCCAGCAGCTTATTGACGGGACCCACAGATACGCAGTATTTT.

The J gene is TRBJ2-7, the V gene TRBV5-4; D remains unclear. CDR1 is SGHNT and CDR2 is YYREEE in the germline V gene (reference sequence). This CDR3 spans 13 amino acids. Trimming stripped 3 bases from V and 0 bases from J, with 7 bases between. DNA for the CDR3: TGTGCCAGCAGCTCGAGTCCCTCCTACGAGCAGTACTTC. This translates into CASSSSPSYEQYF.

This clone has at least ten counts. The chain links TRBV10-2 to TRBJ2-2, with D unclear. Looked up from germline, CDR1 is WSHSY and CDR2 is SAAADI. V was cut by 0 bases and J by 7 bases, with 6 bases left in between. The CDR3 contains 13 residues. The CDR3, as DNA: TGCGCCAGCAGTGAGTCGCACGGCGGGGAGCTGTTTTTT. Its protein product is CASSESHGGELFF.

The rearrangement links TRBV7-9 to TRBJ2-7; tentatively, D is TRBD2 (5 bases). The CDR3 is 14 residues long. Germline V gives CDR1 SEHNR, CDR2 FQNEAQ (reference sequence). The V and J ends lost 1 base and 5 bases respectively, with 12 bases between them. Written as DNA, the CDR3 is TGTGCCAGCAGCTTAGGAAGAGGGAGCGACGAGCAGTACTTC. Residues: CASSLGRGSDEQYF. Supplemented by reference TRBV7-9 and TRBJ2-7, the full variable domain reads DTGVSQNPRHKITKRGQNVTFRCDPISEHNRLYWYRQTLGQGPEFLTYFQNEAQLEKSRLLSDRFSAERPKGSFSTLEIQRTEQGDSAMYLCASSLGRGSDEQYFGPGTRLTVT.